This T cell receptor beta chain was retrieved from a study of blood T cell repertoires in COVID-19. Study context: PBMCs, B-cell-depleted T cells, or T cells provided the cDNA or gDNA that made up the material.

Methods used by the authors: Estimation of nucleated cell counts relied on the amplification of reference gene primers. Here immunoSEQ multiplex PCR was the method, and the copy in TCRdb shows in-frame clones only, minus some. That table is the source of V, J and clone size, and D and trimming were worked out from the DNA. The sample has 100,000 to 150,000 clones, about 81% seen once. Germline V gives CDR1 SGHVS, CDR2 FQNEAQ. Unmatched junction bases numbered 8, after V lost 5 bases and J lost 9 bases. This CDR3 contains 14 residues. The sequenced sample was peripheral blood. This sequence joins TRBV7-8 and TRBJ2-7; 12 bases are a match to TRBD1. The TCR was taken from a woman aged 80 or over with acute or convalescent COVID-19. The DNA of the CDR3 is TGTGCCAGCAGCGACCGGGACAGGGGGCACAGGCAGTACTTC. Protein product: CASSDRDRGHRQYF.